This T cell receptor (beta chain) was sequenced during a study of T cells in Graves' hyperthyroidism and ophthalmopathy. Comments on this clonotype: Its antigen is as yet unknown.

General study points: The model predicted ophthalmopathy a median 6.5 months before onset.

Stable hyperthyroidism: no ophthalmopathy progression over 18 months of follow-up. The patients, who ranged from 18 to 65 in age, presented with newly diagnosed hyperthyroidism lasting under 2 months. Diagnosis rested on symptoms, serum thyroxine and TRAb, thyroid ultrasound, and orbital computed tomography. V lost 5 bases and J 6 bases, leaving 13 bases between the germline ends. Germline CDR1 DFQATT, CDR2 SNEGSKA (reference sequence). The CDR3 runs to 12 residues. Authors of the study amplified TCR beta CDR3 regions from RNA transcripts. The HTBI primer set was used in a first-round RT-PCR of the TCR CDR3. TCRdb used MiXCR to reprocess the multiplex PCR reads, holding one entry per CDR3 protein. The sample contains around 800,000 distinct CDR3 sequences, 38% of which appear only once.

Sequencing was done on a sample of blood. V gene TRBV20-1 combines with J gene TRBJ1-2; D gene ambiguous. The receptor was isolated from a man aged 18 to 29 with Graves' hyperthyroidism. The CDR3 protein is CSAYKDVDGYTF. In DNA form, the CDR3 reads TGCAGTGCTTACAAGGACGTGGATGGCTACACCTTC.